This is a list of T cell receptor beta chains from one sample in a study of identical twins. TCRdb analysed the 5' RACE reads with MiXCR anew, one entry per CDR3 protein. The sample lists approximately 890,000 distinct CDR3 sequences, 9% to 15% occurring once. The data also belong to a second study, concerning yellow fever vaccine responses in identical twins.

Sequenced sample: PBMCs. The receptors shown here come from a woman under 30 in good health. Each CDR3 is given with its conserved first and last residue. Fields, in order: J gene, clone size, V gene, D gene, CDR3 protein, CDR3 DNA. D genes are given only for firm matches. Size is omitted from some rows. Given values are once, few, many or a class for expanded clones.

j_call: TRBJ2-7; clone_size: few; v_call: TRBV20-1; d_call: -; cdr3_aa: CSAWGANEQYF; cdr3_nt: TGCAGTGCTTGGGGAGCTAACGAGCAGTACTTC
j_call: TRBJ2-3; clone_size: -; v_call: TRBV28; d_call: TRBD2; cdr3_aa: CASSVAGGPSSRTHTQYF; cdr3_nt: TGTGCCAGCAGTGTAGCGGGGGGGCCCTCATCTCGCACGCATACGCAGTATTTT
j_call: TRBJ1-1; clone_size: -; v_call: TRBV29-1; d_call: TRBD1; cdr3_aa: CSVEPRTGTEAFF; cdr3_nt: TGCAGCGTTGAACCCCGGACAGGCACTGAAGCTTTCTTT
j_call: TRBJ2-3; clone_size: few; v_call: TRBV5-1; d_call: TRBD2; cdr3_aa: CASKASGGAVSTDTQYF; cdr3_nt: TGCGCCAGCAAGGCTAGCGGGGGGGCCGTGAGCACAGATACGCAGTATTTT
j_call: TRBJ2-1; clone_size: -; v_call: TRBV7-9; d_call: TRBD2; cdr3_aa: CASSSHRLASGYEQFF; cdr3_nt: TGTGCCAGCAGCTCACACAGACTAGCGTCGGGTTATGAGCAGTTCTTC
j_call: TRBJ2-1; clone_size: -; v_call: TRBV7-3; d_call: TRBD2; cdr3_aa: CASSLTGLAANEQFF; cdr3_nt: TGTGCCAGCAGCTTAACGGGACTAGCGGCCAATGAGCAGTTCTTC
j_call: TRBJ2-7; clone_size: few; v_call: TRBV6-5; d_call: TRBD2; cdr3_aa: CASSFSGMGEQYF; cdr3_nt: TGTGCCAGCAGTTTTAGCGGGATGGGTGAGCAGTACTTC
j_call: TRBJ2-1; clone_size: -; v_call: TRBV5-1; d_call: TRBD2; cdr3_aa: CASSLIRASGRTGNEQFF; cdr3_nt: TGCGCCAGCAGCTTAATCAGGGCCAGCGGGAGGACCGGGAATGAGCAGTTCTTC
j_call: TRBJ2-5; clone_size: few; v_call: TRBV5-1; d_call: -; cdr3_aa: CASSLLGGIETQYF; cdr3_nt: TGCGCCAGCAGCTTGCTAGGCGGGATTGAGACCCAGTACTTC
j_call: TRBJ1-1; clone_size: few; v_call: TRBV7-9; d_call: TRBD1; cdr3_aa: CASKTQTGAETEAFF; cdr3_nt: TGTGCCAGCAAAACCCAGACAGGGGCGGAGACTGAAGCTTTCTTT
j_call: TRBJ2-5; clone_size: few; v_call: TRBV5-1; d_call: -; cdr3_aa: CASSETRIADETQYF; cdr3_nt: TGCGCCAGCAGCGAGACGAGGATAGCGGATGAGACCCAGTACTTC
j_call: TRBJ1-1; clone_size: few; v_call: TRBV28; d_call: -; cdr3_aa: CASSSHLIEAFF; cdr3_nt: TGTGCCAGCAGTTCGCATTTGATCGAAGCTTTCTTT
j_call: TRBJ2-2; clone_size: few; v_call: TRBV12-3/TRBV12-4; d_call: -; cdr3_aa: CASSPRGRGYTGELFF; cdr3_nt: TGTGCCAGCAGTCCACGGGGACGGGGGTACACCGGGGAGCTGTTTTTT
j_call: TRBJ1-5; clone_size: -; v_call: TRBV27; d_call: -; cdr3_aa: CASSSRENQPQHF; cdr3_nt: TGTGCCAGCAGTTCCAGGGAAAATCAGCCCCAGCATTTT
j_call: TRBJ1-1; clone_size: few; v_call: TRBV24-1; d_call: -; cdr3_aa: CATSDPLRGRNTEAFF; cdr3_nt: TGTGCCACCAGTGATCCGCTTCGGGGTAGGAACACTGAAGCTTTCTTT
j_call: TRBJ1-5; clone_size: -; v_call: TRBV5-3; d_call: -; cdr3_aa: CARSLADTRRNSNQPQHF; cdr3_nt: TGTGCCAGAAGCTTGGCGGACACCAGGAGAAATAGCAATCAGCCCCAGCATTTT
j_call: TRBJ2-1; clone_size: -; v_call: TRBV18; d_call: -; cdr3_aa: CASSPRQGSDEQIF; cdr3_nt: TGTGCCAGCTCACCACGTCAGGGCAGCGATGAGCAGATCTTC
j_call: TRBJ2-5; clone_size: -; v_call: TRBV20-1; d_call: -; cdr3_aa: CSARAAVGAGWETQYF; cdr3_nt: TGCAGTGCTAGGGCTGCAGTTGGGGCAGGGTGGGAGACCCAGTACTTC
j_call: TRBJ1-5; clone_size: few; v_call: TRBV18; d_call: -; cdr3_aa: CASSPDTSSGQPQHF; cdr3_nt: TGTGCCAGCTCACCAGACACCTCATCGGGCCAGCCCCAGCATTTT
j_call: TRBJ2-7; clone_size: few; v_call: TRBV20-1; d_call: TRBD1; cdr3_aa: CSARFSPGQGSYEQYF; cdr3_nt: TGCAGTGCTAGATTCAGCCCGGGACAGGGTTCCTACGAGCAGTACTTC
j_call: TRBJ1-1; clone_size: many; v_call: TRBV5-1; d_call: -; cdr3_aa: CASSLEGPEAFF; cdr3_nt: TGCGCCAGCAGCTTGGAGGGCCCCGAGGCGTTCTTC
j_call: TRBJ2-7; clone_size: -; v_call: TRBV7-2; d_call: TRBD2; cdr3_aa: CASSLATSGSGEQYF; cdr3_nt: TGTGCCAGCAGCTTAGCTACTAGCGGGAGTGGAGAGCAGTACTTC
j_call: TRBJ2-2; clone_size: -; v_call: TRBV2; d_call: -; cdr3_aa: CAISLRARDGPRTGELFF; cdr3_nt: TGTGCCATCAGTTTAAGGGCCCGAGACGGCCCCCGAACCGGGGAGCTGTTTTTT
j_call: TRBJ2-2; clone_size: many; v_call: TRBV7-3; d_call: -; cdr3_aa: CASSLTATNTGELFF; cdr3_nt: TGTGCCAGCAGCTTGACAGCAACGAACACCGGGGAGCTGTTTTTT
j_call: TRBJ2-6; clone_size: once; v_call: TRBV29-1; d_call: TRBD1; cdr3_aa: CSVEEVQETGGSGANVLTF; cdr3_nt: TGCAGCGTTGAAGAGGTACAGGAGACAGGGGGGTCTGGGGCCAACGTCCTGACTTTC
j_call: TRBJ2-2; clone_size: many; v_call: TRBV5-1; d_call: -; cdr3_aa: CASSLGSGTQSGELFF; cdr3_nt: TGCGCCAGCAGCTTGGGTTCCGGGACTCAGTCCGGGGAGCTGTTTTTT
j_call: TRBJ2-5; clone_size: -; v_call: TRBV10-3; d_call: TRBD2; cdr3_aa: CAISESLAGGPEETQYF; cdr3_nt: TGTGCCATCAGTGAGTCGCTAGCGGGGGGGCCGGAGGAGACCCAGTACTTC
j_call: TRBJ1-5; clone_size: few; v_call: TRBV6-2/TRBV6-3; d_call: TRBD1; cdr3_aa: CASSTTGVDQPQHF; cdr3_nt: TGTGCCAGCAGTACGACAGGGGTAGATCAGCCCCAGCATTTT
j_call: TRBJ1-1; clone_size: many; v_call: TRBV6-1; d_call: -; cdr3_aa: CASSTTGNTEAFF; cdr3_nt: TGTGCCAGCAGTACGACAGGGAACACTGAAGCTTTCTTT
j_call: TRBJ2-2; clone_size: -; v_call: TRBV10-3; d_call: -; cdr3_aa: CAISREMTATGELFF; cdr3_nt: TGTGCCATCAGCCGGGAGATGACAGCCACCGGGGAGCTGTTTTTT
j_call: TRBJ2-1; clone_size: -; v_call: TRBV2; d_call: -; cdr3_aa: CASSAPGLRSYNEQFF; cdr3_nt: TGTGCCAGCAGTGCACCGGGACTCCGCTCCTACAATGAGCAGTTCTTC
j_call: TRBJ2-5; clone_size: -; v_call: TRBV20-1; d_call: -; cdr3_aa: CSARDFQGHQETQYF; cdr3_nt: TGCAGTGCTAGAGATTTCCAGGGGCACCAAGAGACCCAGTACTTC
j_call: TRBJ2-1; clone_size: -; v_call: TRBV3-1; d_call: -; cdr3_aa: CASSQASVRGNEQFF; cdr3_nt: TGTGCCAGCAGCCAAGCCTCTGTGAGGGGCAATGAGCAGTTCTTC
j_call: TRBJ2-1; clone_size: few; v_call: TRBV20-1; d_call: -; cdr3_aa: CSAIEGNSYNEQFF; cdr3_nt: TGCAGTGCTATCGAGGGGAACTCCTACAATGAGCAGTTCTTC
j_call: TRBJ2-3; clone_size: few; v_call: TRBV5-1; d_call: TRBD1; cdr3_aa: CASSFGQGGRTDTQYF; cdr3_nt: TGCGCCAGCAGCTTCGGACAGGGGGGGAGAACAGATACGCAGTATTTT
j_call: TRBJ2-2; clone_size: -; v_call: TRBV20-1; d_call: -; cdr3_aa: CSARGSVYAGELFF; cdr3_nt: TGCAGTGCTAGGGGGTCAGTTTATGCCGGGGAGCTGTTTTTT